The rows below give T cell receptor beta chains drawn from one sample of a study of blood T cell repertoires in COVID-19. This table comes from immunoSEQ multiplex PCR, and its TCRdb copy is limited to in-frame clones, with some not included. Here the sample spans more than 150,000 clones, just over 85% being singletons. Specimen: peripheral blood. These receptors all stem from a man aged 55 to 70 with acute or convalescent COVID-19. The CDR3 runs from the conserved cysteine through the conserved F or W. The D gene is left open where the match is weak. The size entry is marked missing in some rows and otherwise reads once, few, many or a size class.

>NA|TRBJ2-2|NA|TRBV18
TGTGCCAGCTCACAGGGACAAGCGAACACCGGGGAGCTGTTTTTT
CASSQGQANTGELFF
>NA|TRBJ2-3|NA|TRBV5-1
TGCGCCAGCAGCTTGTCGGACTATTTCACAGATACGCAGTATTTT
CASSLSDYFTDTQYF
>NA|TRBJ1-5|TRBD1|TRBV6-6
TGTGCCAGCAGACATTTAAACAGGGGAGAGCAGCCCCAGCATTTT
CASRHLNRGEQPQHF
>NA|TRBJ2-5|NA|TRBV24-1
TGTGCCACCAGCGGGACACCGCAAGAGACCCAGTACTTC
CATSGTPQETQYF
>NA|TRBJ2-5|TRBD2|TRBV7-9
TGTGCCAGCAGCTCCTCGGGGGGAGAGACCCAGTACTTC
CASSSSGGETQYF
>NA|TRBJ2-3|TRBD1|TRBV28
TGTGCCAGCAGTTCGCGCGACAGGGAGAGAATCAAAGATACGCAGTATTTT
CASSSRDRERIKDTQYF
>NA|TRBJ1-2|TRBD1|TRBV7-2
TGTGCCAGCAGCTTAAACCAGGGACAGCTCAATGGCTACACCTTC
CASSLNQGQLNGYTF
>NA|TRBJ1-2|TRBD1|TRBV15
TGTGCCACCAGCAGCGATCCCGCAGGGGGAAGTGGCTACACCTTC
CATSSDPAGGSGYTF
>NA|TRBJ2-5|NA|TRBV10-3
TGTGCCATCAGGCGGGGCGGACCCCAAGAGACCCAGTACTTC
CAIRRGGPQETQYF
>NA|TRBJ1-1|TRBD1|TRBV12-3/TRBV12-4
TGTGCCAGCGGGAAGGGGGCCGGTGAAGCTTTCTTT
CASGKGAGEAFF
>NA|TRBJ2-7|NA|TRBV30
TGTGCCTGGAGTCGGAGGGACGAGCAGTACTTC
CAWSRRDEQYF
>NA|TRBJ2-5|NA|TRBV7-3
TGTGCCAGCAGCTTAATACCCACACGCCAAGAGACCCAGTACTTC
CASSLIPTRQETQYF
>NA|TRBJ1-2|TRBD1|TRBV9
TGTGCCAGCAGCCCGACCGGGACAGGGGTCTATGGCTACACCTTC
CASSPTGTGVYGYTF
>NA|TRBJ1-5|NA|TRBV27
TGTGCCAGCAGTTTACGCAGGGGCAATCAGCCCCAGCATTTT
CASSLRRGNQPQHF
>once|TRBJ2-6|NA|TRBV7-9
TGTGCCAGCAACTTAGTTGAGACACTTTACTCTGGGGCCAACGTCCTGACTTTC
CASNLVETLYSGANVLTF
>NA|TRBJ2-5|NA|TRBV7-7
TGTGCTAGCAGCCCCGGAAGCTGGGCCTTCCAAGAGACCCAGTACTTC
CASSPGSWAFQETQYF
>NA|TRBJ2-2|NA|TRBV9
TGTGCCAGCAGCGAGCGATACACCGGGGAGCTGTTTTTT
CASSERYTGELFF
>NA|TRBJ1-1|NA|TRBV9
TGTGCCAGCAGCCCCCGGGGTAATGGACTAGGAGCTTTCTTT
CASSPRGNGLGAFF
>NA|TRBJ2-5|TRBD2|TRBV15
TGTGCCACCAGCTGGGGACTAGCGGGCTTACAAGAGACCCAGTACTTC
CATSWGLAGLQETQYF
>NA|TRBJ2-5|NA|TRBV3-1/TRBV3-2
TGTGCCAGCAGCCAAGATAGTCTTTTGGAGTACTTC
CASSQDSLLEYF
>NA|TRBJ2-1|TRBD2|TRBV29-1
TGCAGCGTTATGGCGGGAGGGTACAATGAGCAGTTCTTC
CSVMAGGYNEQFF
>NA|TRBJ1-1|NA|TRBV10-3
TGTGCCATCAGCTACAGGGTAGATGGTACTGAAGCTTTCTTT
CAISYRVDGTEAFF
>NA|TRBJ2-1|NA|TRBV11-1
TGTGCCAGCAGTCGGGAGAGAAAGAATGAGCAGTTCTTC
CASSRERKNEQFF
>NA|TRBJ2-7|TRBD2|TRBV11-2
TGTGCCAGCAGCCACGGGACTACCCCCTACGAGCAGTACTTC
CASSHGTTPYEQYF
>NA|TRBJ1-5|NA|TRBV2
TGTGCCAGCAGTGCGGAAGGCCAGGGTCAGCCCCAGCATTTT
CASSAEGQGQPQHF
>NA|TRBJ1-2|TRBD1|TRBV27
TGTGCCAGCAGTTCCTCGAGGATGGGGGCAGGGGGCTATGGCTACACCTTC
CASSSSRMGAGGYGYTF
>NA|TRBJ2-1|TRBD2|TRBV5-1
TGCGCCAGCAGCGTTACTAGCGGGAGCTACAATGAGCAGTTCTTC
CASSVTSGSYNEQFF
>NA|TRBJ1-2|TRBD1|TRBV14
TGTGCCAGCAGCCAGGGACAGGGAAACTATGGCTACACCTTC
CASSQGQGNYGYTF
>NA|TRBJ1-2|TRBD1|TRBV5-1
TGCGCCAGCAGCTCCCGGACAGGGGGGACCCCTAACTATGGCTACACCTTC
CASSSRTGGTPNYGYTF
>once|TRBJ2-7|TRBD2|TRBV7-8
TGTGCCAGCAGCTGGACTAGCGGGAAAAACGAGCAGTACTTC
CASSWTSGKNEQYF
>once|TRBJ2-3|TRBD2|TRBV10-3
TGTGCCATCAGTGAGCCTAGCGGGTACGGCACAGATACGCAGTATTTT
CAISEPSGYGTDTQYF
>NA|TRBJ1-2|TRBD1|TRBV19
TGTGCCAGTAGTACCGCGACGCAGGGGGCTTATGGCTACACCTTC
CASSTATQGAYGYTF
>NA|TRBJ2-7|NA|TRBV27
TGTGCCAGCAGTTTATCGAACCGAGACTTATCTACCTACGAGCAGTACTTC
CASSLSNRDLSTYEQYF
>NA|TRBJ1-2|TRBD1|TRBV6-5
TGTGCCAGCAGCCACGGGGACAGGGAGGATGGCTACACCTTC
CASSHGDREDGYTF
>few|TRBJ2-1|TRBD1|TRBV6-5
TGTGCCAGCAGTTACCTCGGGACAGGGGGACACAATGAGCAGTTCTTC
CASSYLGTGGHNEQFF
>NA|TRBJ1-6|NA|TRBV30
TGTGCCTGGAACCCCACAGGGTGGGGTTCACCCCTCCACTTT
CAWNPTGWGSPLHF
>NA|TRBJ2-7|NA|TRBV7-9
TGTGCCAGCAGCACAGCGGTGTATGGGAAAGCTGACGAGCAGTACTTC
CASSTAVYGKADEQYF
>NA|TRBJ2-7|TRBD2|TRBV16
TGTGCCAGCAGCCCACTAGCGGGGTACGAGCAGTACTTC
CASSPLAGYEQYF
>NA|TRBJ2-5|NA|TRBV3-1/TRBV3-2
TGTGCCAGCAGCCAGAACGTGGGGAGGGAGACCCAGTACTTC
CASSQNVGRETQYF
>NA|TRBJ2-5|NA|TRBV5-8
TGTGCCAGCAGCTTGAAAAGGAGGGAGACCCAGTACTTC
CASSLKRRETQYF
>NA|TRBJ2-7|NA|TRBV15
TGTGCCACCAGCAAAGAACCTTCGAGCTCCTACGAGCAGTACTTC
CATSKEPSSSYEQYF
>NA|TRBJ2-5|NA|TRBV6-5
TGTGCCAGCAGTTACTCGACAGGTTTAGTGGAGGAGACCCAGTACTTC
CASSYSTGLVEETQYF
>NA|TRBJ2-3|TRBD2|TRBV27
TGTGCCAGCAGTTTGCTAGCGGGTAGCACAGATACGCAGTATTTT
CASSLLAGSTDTQYF
>NA|TRBJ1-1|NA|TRBV7-2
TGTGCCAGCAGCTTCAAGCGCCTGAACACTGAAGCTTTCTTT
CASSFKRLNTEAFF
>few|TRBJ2-7|NA|TRBV28
TGTGCCAGCAGTTTATACGGGTCCTCTACTAGGGAGCAGTACTTC
CASSLYGSSTREQYF
>NA|TRBJ2-7|TRBD1|TRBV18
TGTGCCAGCTCACTGGGACAGGGACCCGAGCAGTACTTC
CASSLGQGPEQYF
>NA|TRBJ1-6|TRBD1|TRBV30
TGTGCCTGGGATCTGGGGACAGGGGAAAATTCACCCCTCCACTTT
CAWDLGTGENSPLHF
>NA|TRBJ1-1|TRBD1|TRBV7-3
TGTGCCGGTGACAGGGGGCCGGTCACTGAAGCTTTCTTT
CAGDRGPVTEAFF
>NA|TRBJ2-1|NA|TRBV7-2
TGTGCCAGCAGCTTAGTCGGCGGATTCTACAATGAGCAGTTCTTC
CASSLVGGFYNEQFF
>NA|TRBJ1-1|NA|TRBV9
TGTGCCAGCAGCGGAGAGGCTTCCTCCGAGAAGAACACTGAAGCTTTCTTT
CASSGEASSEKNTEAFF
>once|TRBJ2-6|NA|TRBV27
TGTGCCAGCGCGGCTTCTGGGGCCAACGTCCTGACTTTC
CASAASGANVLTF
>once|TRBJ2-3|TRBD2|TRBV24-1
TGTGCCACCAGTGCCCGACGGAGCGGGGGTCGCACAGATACGCAGTATTTT
CATSARRSGGRTDTQYF
>NA|TRBJ1-2|TRBD1|TRBV27
TGTGCCAGCAGTTTTCCCCGATCTGACAGGGCGGATAGGGGCTACACCTTC
CASSFPRSDRADRGYTF
>NA|TRBJ1-1|NA|TRBV12-3/TRBV12-4
TGTGCCAGCAGTTTGGACATACCGAGAGCTTTCTTT
CASSLDIPRAFF
>once|TRBJ1-1|NA|TRBV12-3/TRBV12-4
TGTGCCAGCAGTTTAATAGCGAACACTGAAGCTTTCTTT
CASSLIANTEAFF